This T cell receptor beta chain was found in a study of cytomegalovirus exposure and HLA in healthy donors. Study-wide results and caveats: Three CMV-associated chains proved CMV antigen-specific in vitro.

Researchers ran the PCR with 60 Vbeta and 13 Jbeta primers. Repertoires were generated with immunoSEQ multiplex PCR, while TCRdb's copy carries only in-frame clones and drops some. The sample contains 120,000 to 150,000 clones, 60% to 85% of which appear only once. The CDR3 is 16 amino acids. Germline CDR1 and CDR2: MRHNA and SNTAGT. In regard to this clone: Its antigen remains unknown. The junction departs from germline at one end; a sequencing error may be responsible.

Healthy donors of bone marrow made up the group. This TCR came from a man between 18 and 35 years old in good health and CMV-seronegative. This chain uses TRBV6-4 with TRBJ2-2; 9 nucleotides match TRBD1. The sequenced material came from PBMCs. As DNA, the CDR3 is TGTGCCAGCAGCGCGGACGGGACAGGGAACATCGGGGAGCTGTTTTTT. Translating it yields CASSADGTGNIGELFF.